The clone carrying this TCR beta chain has ten or more counts. The target antigen is unknown. No patient had received any treatment before thyroid surgery. The data derive from a study of metastatic and nonmetastatic thyroid tumors. The overall study: Repertoires of blood and of tissue (tumor or nodule) from malignant and benign thyroid patients were compared. Points from the study as a whole: TCR beta diversity was reportedly significantly higher in malignant thyroid tumors than benign nodules, in blood and tumor.

Source study methods: A distant-metastasis classifier for papillary thyroid cancer was built using CDR3 differences across clinicopathological groups. TCRdb used MiXCR to call clones anew from the PCR reads. It is TCRdb's table, rather than the study itself, that gives the V and J calls and clone size. The sample lists approximately 35,000 clones, over 20% seen once, with roughly 3% in the top ten. This CDR3 region has 13 residues. The germline gives CDR1 DFQATT, CDR2 SNEGSKA (reference sequence). The V end was cut by 6 bases, the J end by 11 bases, with 21 bases between. Sequencing was carried out using tumor tissue. The chain uses TRBV20-1 and TRBJ2-3; tentatively, D is TRBD2 (6 bases). This TCR came from a male donor with papillary thyroid cancer or a benign thyroid nodule (not recorded which). Some clones in this sample may be carry-over from other donors' samples. CDR3 sequence (DNA): TGCAGTGCGCGGGACTCCTCCTGGGGGATGCAGTATTTT. Translation gives CSARDSSWGMQYF.